These T cell receptor beta chains were read from a single sample in a study of identifying expanded T cells in peripheral blood. The method was immunoSEQ multiplex PCR; TCRdb's version includes in-frame clones alone and lacks a portion of them. The sample contains approximately 58,000 clones, about four fifths of which appear only once. Sequencing was performed on blood. These receptors all come from a person aged 18 to 75 in good health. The CDR3 runs from the conserved cysteine through the conserved F or W. The D gene is left open where the match is weak. Clone size, where shown, is once, few, many, or a class for clones that have expanded.

- 13 TRBJ1-1 - TRBV5-8 CASSLGVNTEAFF TGTGCCAGCAGCTTGGGGGTGAACACTGAAGCTTTCTTT
TRBD1 15 TRBJ2-2 - TRBV9 CASSVAQGATGELFF TGTGCCAGCAGCGTAGCGCAGGGGGCTACCGGGGAGCTGTTTTTT
TRBD1 14 TRBJ2-5 - TRBV6-5 CASSYSRGQETQYF TGTGCCAGCAGTTACTCCAGGGGGCAAGAGACCCAGTACTTC
TRBD2 12 TRBJ2-3 - TRBV6-1 CASGTITDTQYF TGTGCCAGCGGGACTATCACAGATACGCAGTATTTT
- 14 TRBJ1-5 few TRBV2 CASSEEEGTQPQHF TGTGCCAGCAGTGAAGAAGAGGGTACTCAGCCCCAGCATTTT
- 15 TRBJ2-1 - TRBV10-2 CASSDGASGYNEQFF TGCGCCAGCAGTGATGGGGCGAGCGGATACAATGAGCAGTTCTTC
TRBD1 17 TRBJ2-2 - TRBV7-6 CASTKQGGGLGTGELFF TGTGCCAGCACGAAACAGGGGGGCGGTCTTGGCACCGGGGAGCTGTTTTTT
- 13 TRBJ1-1 - TRBV5-1 CASRYTGNTEAFF TGCGCCAGCAGGTATACAGGGAACACTGAAGCTTTCTTT
TRBD2 15 TRBJ2-5 - TRBV2 CASSKARGNEETQYF TGTGCCAGCAGTAAAGCGCGGGGGAACGAAGAGACCCAGTACTTC
- 13 TRBJ1-4 - TRBV5-1 CASSPGINEKLFF TGCGCCAGCAGCCCAGGGATCAATGAAAAACTGTTTTTT
- 15 TRBJ1-4 few TRBV30 CAWSAGAGGNEKLFF TGTGCCTGGAGTGCCGGGGCGGGGGGGAATGAAAAACTGTTTTTT
TRBD2 15 TRBJ2-1 - TRBV4-3 CASSPGTSGNNEQFF TGCGCCAGCAGCCCCGGGACTAGCGGGAACAATGAGCAGTTCTTC
- 14 TRBJ2-2 - TRBV19 CASSHRTGNGELFF TGTGCCAGCTCCCATCGGACGGGAAACGGGGAGCTGTTTTTT
- 14 TRBJ2-5 few TRBV7-9 CASSLSDFKETQYF TGTGCCAGCAGCTTAAGCGACTTTAAAGAGACCCAGTACTTC
TRBD2 16 TRBJ2-3 - TRBV4-3 CASSQDWAGGIDTQYF TGCGCCAGCAGCCAAGATTGGGCGGGGGGAATAGATACGCAGTATTTT
- 16 TRBJ1-1 - TRBV19 CASTLRGEVMNTEAFF TGTGCCAGTACCCTTAGGGGCGAAGTAATGAACACTGAAGCTTTCTTT
TRBD2 15 TRBJ2-3 - TRBV7-3 CASSLGAGGTDTQYF TGTGCCAGCAGCTTAGGGGCGGGGGGCACAGATACGCAGTATTTT
- 13 TRBJ2-1 once TRBV11-2 CASSLMGRAEQFF TGTGCCAGCAGCTTAATGGGAAGGGCTGAGCAGTTCTTC
- 13 TRBJ1-1 once TRBV28 CASSFIANTEAFF TGTGCCAGCAGTTTCATAGCGAACACTGAAGCTTTCTTT
- 16 TRBJ2-1 few TRBV15 CATSRAWEDSYNEQFF TGTGCCACCAGCAGAGCGTGGGAGGACTCCTACAATGAGCAGTTCTTC
TRBD2 12 TRBJ2-7 - TRBV30 CACYGLAGQQYF TGTGCCTGCTACGGACTAGCGGGACAGCAGTACTTC
TRBD1 20 TRBJ1-4 - TRBV11-3 CASSSTRQGAGSRTNEKLFF TGTGCCAGCAGCTCGACCAGACAGGGGGCCGGGAGTAGAACTAATGAAAAACTGTTTTTT
- 15 TRBJ2-4 - TRBV5-1 CASSLITGGRDIQYF TGCGCCAGCAGCTTGATTACAGGCGGTAGGGACATTCAGTACTTC
TRBD1 15 TRBJ1-2 few TRBV11-2 CASSLEGTGAGGYTF TGTGCCAGCAGCTTAGAAGGGACAGGGGCGGGTGGCTACACCTTC
- 18 TRBJ2-1 once TRBV11-2 CASSLGVLPGVIYNEQFF TGTGCCAGCAGCTTAGGTGTTCTACCGGGAGTTATCTACAATGAGCAGTTCTTC
- 17 TRBJ2-2 once TRBV5-6 CASGPAGTRVNTGELFF TGTGCCAGCGGGCCTGCCGGGACTCGGGTGAACACCGGGGAGCTGTTTTTT
- 18 TRBJ1-1 - TRBV5-1 CASSLALPRGSPNTEAFF TGCGCCAGCAGCTTGGCCCTACCACGGGGCAGCCCAAACACTGAAGCTTTCTTT
TRBD1 15 TRBJ1-2 - TRBV5-6 CASSPGDRIAKGYTF TGTGCCAGCAGCCCGGGGGACAGAATAGCGAAAGGCTACACCTTC
- 16 TRBJ1-2 - TRBV7-8 CASSDSLDGGYYGYTF TGTGCCAGCAGCGATAGCCTAGACGGGGGGTACTATGGCTACACCTTC